The 27 T cell receptor beta chains in this list originate from one sample, sequenced in a study of T cells in Graves' hyperthyroidism and ophthalmopathy. RNA transcripts served as the template for amplifying TCR beta CDR3 regions. The TCR CDR3 first-round RT-PCR relied on the HTBI primer set. TCRdb processed the multiplex PCR reads anew with MiXCR; each CDR3 protein has one entry. Of around 400,000 distinct CDR3 sequences detected, under 15% appear once; the ten largest clones hold 9.2%. The sequenced sample consisted of blood. The receptors come from a woman aged 18-29 years with Graves' hyperthyroidism.

This clonotype was detected many times. V and J are TRBV3-1 and TRBJ2-3, with 7 nucleotides matching TRBD1. After removal of 0 bases from V and 6 bases from J, the junction contained 18 bases not matched to a gene. The CDR3 extends over 19 amino acids. Germline CDR1 reads LGHDT; CDR2 reads YNNKEL (reference sequence). The CDR3 region is CASSQDHRLGQPQADTQYF. CDR3 nucleotides: TGTGCCAGCAGCCAAGATCACAGGTTGGGACAGCCACAAGCCGATACGCAGTATTTT.

This clonotype was seen repeatedly, ten times or more. V gene TRBV27 combines with J gene TRBJ2-1; TRBD2 matches 8 bases. Germline V lookup: CDR1 MNHEY, CDR2 SMNVEV (reference sequence). The CDR3 sequence is 15 residues long. V dropped 8 bases and J dropped 0; count of bases not matched to a gene: 6. CDR3 nucleotides: TGTGCCAGCTCTGTCGGGGGGGCCTCCTACAATGAGCAGTTCTTC. The encoded protein is CASSVGGASYNEQFF.

This clonotype came up many times. CDR3 protein: CASSHGTGGTEAFF. The CDR3 DNA reads as TGTGCCAGCAGTCACGGGACAGGGGGCACTGAAGCTTTCTTT. The chain employs TRBV2 and TRBJ1-1, with 11 bases that match TRBD1. This CDR3 is built from 14 residues. Looked up from germline, CDR1 is SNHLY and CDR2 is FYNNEI. V dropped 5 bases and J dropped 4; count of bases not matched to a gene: 3.

At least ten counts were recorded for this clonotype. The gene calls are TRBV30 and TRBJ2-6, with D unresolved. Trimming cost V 2 bases and J 0 bases, with 8 bases left between them. Germline loops: CDR1 GTSNPN, CDR2 SVGIG (reference sequence). This CDR3 spans 15 amino acids. CDR3 region: CAWSYLFSGANVLTF. The CDR3 nucleotides read TGTGCCTGGAGTTACCTGTTCTCTGGGGCCAACGTCCTGACTTTC.

J is TRBJ1-1 and V is TRBV6-1; D call uncertain. The CDR3 is 15 amino acids. Germline lookup yields CDR1 MNHNS and CDR2 SASEGT. The CDR3 coding sequence is TGTGCTCTCGTCCCCCCAAGGGAGTGGAACACTGAAGCTTTCTTT. It translates to CALVPPREWNTEAFF.

This sequence joins TRBV4-2 and TRBJ2-1; 10 positions agree with TRBD2. Germline loops: CDR1 LGHNA, CDR2 YNFKEQ. This CDR3 has 17 residues. After removal of 0 bases from V and 7 bases from J, the junction contained 9 bases not matched to a gene. The CDR3 reads CASSQDRPSGRGNEQFF. The CDR3 DNA reads as TGTGCCAGCAGCCAAGATAGGCCTAGCGGGAGAGGTAATGAGCAGTTCTTC.

This clonotype came up many times. This chain connects TRBV3-1 to TRBJ1-5; no definite D call. In germline, CDR1 is LGHDT, CDR2 YNNKEL (reference sequence). The CDR3 extends over 13 amino acids. V dropped 0 bases and J dropped 7 bases, with 7 bases sitting between them. CDR3 bases: TGTGCCAGCAGCCAAGATTGGAGGCAGCCCCAGCATTTT. It is translated as CASSQDWRQPQHF.

Ten or more counts support this clonotype. V is TRBV2 and J is TRBJ2-1; the D call may be TRBD1 or TRBD2 (5 bases each). Trimming removed 5 bases from V and 11 bases from J, with 7 bases in between. The CDR3 extends over 10 amino acids. CDR1 and CDR2 (germline): SNHLY, FYNNEI. CDR3 sequence reads: CASSWGQQFF. The CDR3 bases are TGTGCCAGCAGTTGGGGACAGCAGTTCTTC.

This clonotype has a count of ten or more. The chain uses TRBV25-1 and TRBJ1-1, with D maybe TRBD1 (5 bases). V was shortened by 4 bases and J by 1 base, with 13 bases between the two germline ends. This CDR3 has 15 residues. Germline CDR1 MGHDK, CDR2 SYGVNS. For the CDR3, the DNA is TGTGCCAGCAGTGTAGCAGGACAAGGGAACACTGAAGCTTTCTTT. This sequence encodes CASSVAGQGNTEAFF.

This clonotype was observed many times. The gene calls are TRBV29-1 and TRBJ2-3, with 7 nucleotides matching TRBD1. Germline loops: CDR1 SQVTM, CDR2 ANQGSEA. The CDR3 runs to 13 residues. Trimming cost V 3 bases and J 4 bases; bases outside gene matches: 4. The CDR3 sequence is CSVDEQGADTQYF. CDR3 nucleotide sequence: TGCAGCGTTGATGAGCAGGGGGCAGATACGCAGTATTTT.

This clonotype was counted ten times or more. The rearrangement joins TRBV7-8 to TRBJ2-7; D possibly uses TRBD1 or TRBD2 (5 bases each). Trimming removed 5 bases from V and 2 bases from J, with 13 bases in between. Germline V CDR1 and CDR2: SGHVS, FQNEAQ. The CDR3 sequence is 14 residues long. As DNA, the CDR3 is TGTGCCAGCAGCCCACGAATGGGGGCCTACGAGCAGTACTTC. Its translation: CASSPRMGAYEQYF. The full variable domain, completed using reference TRBV7-8 and TRBJ2-7, is GAGVSQSPRYKVAKRGQDVALRCDPISGHVSLFWYQQALGQGPEFLTYFQNEAQLDKSGLPSDRFFAERPEGSVSTLKIQRTQQEDSAVYLCASSPRMGAYEQYFGPGTRLTVT.

This clonotype has ten or more counts. The chain couples TRBV11-2 to TRBJ1-1; D might be TRBD1 (5 bases). In germline, CDR1 is SGHAT, CDR2 FQNNGV. The V end was cut by 4 bases, the J end by 5 bases, with 14 bases between. The CDR3 runs 14 residues. In DNA form, the CDR3 reads TGTGCCAGCAGCTATAGGGGCGCGGGGACTGAAGCTTTCTTT. Translating gives CASSYRGAGTEAFF.

This clonotype was seen ten or more times. The chain is built from TRBV20-1 and TRBJ2-3; a possible D gene is TRBD1 (7 bases). The V and J ends lost 5 bases and 2 bases respectively, with 23 bases between them. CDR1 and CDR2 (germline): DFQATT, SNEGSKA (reference sequence). The CDR3 runs to 17 residues. The CDR3 DNA reads as TGCAGTGCTCGACAGGGAGGCACCGTCTTCTTCACAGATACGCAGTATTTT. Amino acids: CSARQGGTVFFTDTQYF.

Many counts were recorded for this clonotype. The rearrangement joins TRBV27 to TRBJ1-2, with D hard to call. CDR3 size: 16 residues. The germline CDR1 and CDR2 sequences are MNHEY and SMNVEV (reference sequence). Trimming shortened V by 6 bases and J by 2 bases, and 19 bases separated the two germline ends. The CDR3 here is CASRMAPSGLNYGYTF. CDR3 coding DNA: TGTGCCAGCAGGATGGCCCCTTCCGGGCTAAACTATGGCTACACCTTC.

The rearrangement links TRBV6-1 to TRBJ1-2, with TRBD1 matching 12 bases. The ends lost 6 bases at V and 5 bases at J; junction bases unmatched: 10. Germline lookup yields CDR1 MNHNS and CDR2 SASEGT. CDR3 length: 16 amino acids. The CDR3 is CASSSGTGGSGYGYTF. The CDR3 DNA is TGTGCCAGCAGCTCCGGGACAGGGGGCTCGGGGTATGGCTACACCTTC.

Ten or more counts support this clonotype. This chain connects TRBV12-3 or TRBV12-4 to TRBJ1-6; tentatively, D is TRBD1 (5 bases). V gave up 3 bases and J gave up 10 bases, with 13 bases separating them. This CDR3 has 14 residues. CDR3 sequence (DNA): TGTGCCAGCAGTTTTGGCAGGGTAGGCTCACCCCTCCACTTT. It yields the protein CASSFGRVGSPLHF.

This clonotype was seen at least ten times. The rearrangement links TRBV3-1 to TRBJ2-7, with 7 bases that match TRBD1. Per the germline V gene, CDR1 is LGHDT and CDR2 is YNNKEL (reference sequence). This CDR3 comprises 13 residues. With V trimmed by 2 bases and J by 4 bases, 2 bases remained unmatched. The DNA of the CDR3 is TGTGCCAGCAGCCAACGACAGGGTTACGAGCAGTACTTC. Residues: CASSQRQGYEQYF.

This clonotype was seen only a few times. The CDR3 spells CASSQDRSVYNEQFF. CDR3 nucleotides: TGCGCCAGCAGCCAAGATAGGTCGGTCTACAATGAGCAGTTCTTC. The chain links TRBV4-1 to TRBJ2-1; the D is unclear. Trimming removed 0 bases at V and 3 bases at J, with 9 bases between. This CDR3 spans 15 amino acids. Germline assignment: CDR1 MGHRA and CDR2 YSYEKL.

There are a few counts of this clonotype. This may be a read error: a much more frequent sequence differs by one nucleotide. This chain links TRBV6-2 or TRBV6-3 with TRBJ1-6, with D hard to call. Germline V gene sequence: CDR1 MNHEY, CDR2 SVGEGT. The CDR3 consists of 14 residues. This chain's CDR3 is CACSYVAENSPLHF. The CDR3 DNA reads TGTGCCTGCAGTTACGTGGCGGAGAATTCACCCCTCCACTTT.

This clonotype was detected ten times or more. The V gene is TRBV12-3 or TRBV12-4, the J gene TRBJ2-6; the match to TRBD1 covers 10 bases. CDR3 length: 16 amino acids. V lost 11 bases, J lost 0 bases, and 7 bases stayed unmatched. This CDR3 is CAGGTGDYSGANVLTF. The CDR3 DNA reads as TGTGCCGGGGGGACAGGGGACTACTCTGGGGCCAACGTCCTGACTTTC.

This clonotype was picked up a small number of times. The chain recombines TRBV29-1 with TRBJ2-2, with D perhaps being TRBD1 or TRBD2 (5 bases each). In germline, CDR1 is SQVTM, CDR2 ANQGSEA. CDR3 length equals 14 residues. Trimming left V 7 bases short and J 0 bases short, with 12 bases between. CDR3: CSARGPTNTGELFF. CDR3 nucleotide sequence: TGCAGCGCCCGGGGACCGACGAACACCGGGGAGCTGTTTTTT.

This clonotype was detected many times. J is TRBJ1-5 and V is TRBV12-3 or TRBV12-4; D is undetermined. Trimming removed 0 bases at V and 4 bases at J, with 7 bases between. The CDR3 has 14 residues. The CDR3 protein is CASSLAQMNQPQHF. The CDR3 DNA sequence: TGTGCCAGCAGTTTAGCCCAGATGAATCAGCCCCAGCATTTT.

V and J are TRBV5-6 and TRBJ2-7; 8 bases are a match to TRBD2. J lost 2 bases, V lost 4 bases, and 14 bases had no gene match. In germline, CDR1 is SGHDT, CDR2 YYEEEE. The CDR3 spans 17 residues. The CDR3: CASSPDPGLAYTYEQYF. CDR3 in DNA: TGTGCCAGCAGCCCTGACCCCGGACTAGCTTATACCTACGAGCAGTACTTC.

The chain uses TRBV30 and TRBJ2-5; D perhaps matches TRBD1 (6 bases). Trimming took off 3 bases at V and 1 base at J, with 9 bases between the two ends. Germline V gives CDR1 GTSNPN, CDR2 SVGIG (reference sequence). The CDR3 totals 13 residues. CDR3 in amino acids: CAWSRDTQETQYF. Written as DNA, the CDR3 is TGTGCCTGGAGCCGGGACACCCAAGAGACCCAGTACTTC.

The V gene is TRBV20-1, the J gene TRBJ2-1; 8 nucleotides line up with TRBD2. Germline V lookup: CDR1 DFQATT, CDR2 SNEGSKA (reference sequence). J lost 7 bases, V lost 3 bases, and 8 bases had no gene match. The CDR3 loop spans 14 amino acids. The CDR3 region has the DNA TGCAGTGCTAGGACGGGGGGGCCAGTGAATGAGCAGTTCTTC. It codes for CSARTGGPVNEQFF.

The sample holds a few counts of this clonotype. The V call is TRBV28, the J call TRBJ1-6; D not resolved. This CDR3 is 17 amino acids long. Per the germline V gene, CDR1 is MDHEN and CDR2 is SYDVKM. The V end lost 3 bases, the J end lost 2 bases, and 14 bases lay between the germline ends. The DNA for the CDR3 is TGTGCCAGCAGTTTGGGCGGAGGGTTAGCCTATAATTCACCCCTCCACTTT. Its translation: CASSLGGGLAYNSPLHF. The full variable domain, its missing parts supplied by reference TRBV28 and TRBJ1-6, is DVKVTQSSRYLVKRTGEKVFLECVQDMDHENMFWYRQDPGLGLRLIYFSYDVKMKEKGDIPEGYSVSREKKERFSLILESASTNQTSMYLCASSLGGGLAYNSPLHFGNGTRLTVT.

This chain joins TRBV5-1 and TRBJ2-3, with TRBD2 matching over 16 bases. This CDR3 is 18 amino acids long. After removal of 3 bases from V and 4 bases from J, the junction contained 8 bases not matched to a gene. CDR1 and CDR2 (germline): SGHRS, YFSETQ. The CDR3 region is CASSSGTSGGGLPDTQYF. CDR3 coding DNA: TGCGCCAGCAGCTCCGGGACTAGCGGGGGGGGCTTGCCAGATACGCAGTATTTT.